This T cell receptor (beta chain) was identified during a study of T-cell memory formation after mild COVID-19. Study-wide results and limits: Pre-infection memory contained some responding clones, which suggested that cross-reactive memory had joined.

Only a few counts were recorded for this clonotype. Its antigen is not identified. Germline values: CDR1 GTSNPN, CDR2 SVGIG (reference sequence). The CDR3 is 14 amino acids. V lost 1 base to trimming and J lost 3 bases; unmatched junction nucleotides: 3. TCRdb ran MiXCR on the 5' RACE reads and lists one entry per CDR3 protein. This sample has hundreds of thousands of distinct CDR3 sequences, with more than 20% found just once. The receptor comes from an adult woman who had mild COVID-19 (a few samples of this study predate the infection). Cell type and time point are not known. Source material: PBMCs or a T cell subset sorted from them (not recorded which). V is TRBV30 and J is TRBJ2-1, with 7 positions matching TRBD2. The CDR3 nucleotides are TGTGCCTGGAGTGCCCTAGCGGTCTACAATGAGCAGTTCTTC. It translates to CAWSALAVYNEQFF.